This is a list of T cell receptor beta chains from one sample in a study of shared clonotypes between healthy human individuals. TCRdb's copy holds only in-frame clones and misses some; the assay was immunoSEQ multiplex PCR. This table has around 580,000 clones, roughly 98% appearing once. Sequenced sample: naive CD8+ T cells sorted from blood. These receptor sequences come from a man under 40 in good health. The CDR3 runs from the conserved cysteine through the conserved F or W. D genes are given only for firm matches. Not all rows give a size; the values are once, few, many and, for expanded clones, a class.

.	TRBV7-2	.	TRBJ2-7	CASSEIPGGPYEQYF	TGTGCCAGCAGCGAAATCCCCGGGGGACCATACGAGCAGTACTTC
TRBD2	TRBV5-1	.	TRBJ2-7	CASRGTSSYEQYF	TGCGCCAGCAGGGGGACTAGCAGCTACGAGCAGTACTTC
TRBD2	TRBV15	.	TRBJ2-1	CATSPRPGTSGRAFLDNEQFF	TGTGCCACCAGCCCACGTCCCGGGACTAGCGGGAGGGCCTTTTTAGACAATGAGCAGTTCTTC
TRBD2	TRBV28	.	TRBJ2-1	CASSLFGLAGANEQFF	TGTGCCAGCAGTTTATTCGGACTAGCGGGAGCCAATGAGCAGTTCTTC
.	TRBV7-2	once	TRBJ2-5	CASSLVGQGVETQYF	TGTGCCAGCAGCTTAGTCGGCCAAGGGGTAGAGACCCAGTACTTC
.	TRBV25-1	.	TRBJ2-7	CASTLGGVHEQYF	TGTGCCAGCACCCTGGGAGGTGTCCACGAGCAGTACTTC
TRBD2	TRBV15	once	TRBJ2-1	CATSSLAGGPGEQFF	TGTGCCACCAGCAGCTTAGCGGGAGGGCCTGGTGAGCAGTTCTTC
TRBD2	TRBV7-8	.	TRBJ2-1	CASSLGPSGYNEQFF	TGTGCCAGCAGCTTAGGGCCTAGCGGGTACAATGAGCAGTTCTTC
.	TRBV27	.	TRBJ2-3	CASSDARATDTQYF	TGTGCCAGCAGTGATGCGAGGGCCACAGATACGCAGTATTTT
.	TRBV5-1	.	TRBJ1-1	CASSLSGEEAFF	TGCGCCAGCAGCTTATCAGGCGAAGAAGCTTTCTTT
.	TRBV19	.	TRBJ2-7	CASSIGPGTGDYEQYF	TGTGCCAGTAGTATAGGGCCAGGGACTGGGGACTACGAGCAGTACTTC
TRBD1	TRBV30	.	TRBJ1-2	CAWSVTGVNYGYTF	TGTGCCTGGAGTGTAACAGGGGTTAACTATGGCTACACCTTC
.	TRBV29-1	.	TRBJ2-5	CSVDGVLAARGPQETQYF	TGCAGCGTTGACGGTGTGTTAGCGGCCCGAGGGCCCCAAGAGACCCAGTACTTC
.	TRBV11-2	.	TRBJ2-7	CASSPRDISYEQYF	TGTGCCAGCAGCCCCCGGGACATATCCTACGAGCAGTACTTC
TRBD2	TRBV15	.	TRBJ2-5	CATSNRLAGKETQYF	TGTGCCACCAGCAACCGACTAGCGGGGAAAGAGACCCAGTACTTC
.	TRBV29-1	.	TRBJ2-2	CSVNLSGELFF	TGCAGCGTTAACCTCAGCGGGGAGCTGTTTTTT
TRBD1	TRBV7-9	.	TRBJ2-7	CASSAPDRVHEQYF	TGTGCCAGCAGCGCACCCGACAGGGTTCACGAGCAGTACTTC
.	TRBV9	.	TRBJ2-7	CASSVSGGTYEQYF	TGTGCCAGCAGCGTTTCGGGTGGTACCTACGAGCAGTACTTC
.	TRBV5-5	.	TRBJ1-1	CASSLAGNLNTEAFF	TGTGCCAGCAGCTTGGCAGGGAATCTGAACACTGAAGCTTTCTTT
TRBD1	TRBV7-9	.	TRBJ2-7	CASSLASTGSYEQYF	TGTGCCAGCAGCTTAGCGTCGACAGGGTCCTACGAGCAGTACTTC
.	TRBV7-2	.	TRBJ2-1	CASSLDGGTEQFF	TGTGCCAGCAGCTTAGATGGGGGGACGGAGCAGTTCTTC